This note documents a single T cell receptor beta chain sequence. Its antigen is still unknown. The repertoire was sequenced with immunoSEQ multiplex PCR; TCRdb's copy has only in-frame clones and lacks some. The sample has tens of thousands of clones; around four fifths are singletons. The data originate from a study of T cell clones after liver transplantation. In the study overall: TCRbeta sequencing after a pre-transplant mixed lymphocyte reaction identified graft-donor-reactive clones, later tracked in post-transplant blood. The study, taken as a whole, reports: A larger donor-reactive than third-party decline suggested partial antigen-specific deletion. Rather than being deleted, graft donor-reactive T cells may have moved into the graft. Post-transplant time points were not standardized, so conclusions are preliminary.

Trimming shortened V by 3 bases and J by 2 bases, and 17 bases separated the two germline ends. Germline lookup yields CDR1 MDHEN and CDR2 SYDVKM. The CDR3 consists of 16 residues. Source: CD4+ T cells from blood, taken less than 50 months after liver transplant. This chain joins TRBV28 and TRBJ2-7, with D uncertain. This clonotype originated in a human patient who received a liver transplant. T cells may partly derive from the graft donor. CDR3 loop: CASSFSPSGGTYEQYF. CDR3 nucleotide sequence: TGTGCCAGCAGTTTCTCCCCCTCGGGCGGTACCTACGAGCAGTACTTC.